The clone carrying this T cell receptor beta chain occurred a few times. Its antigen is unknown. The CDR3 has 14 residues. Trimming stripped 5 bases from V and 4 bases from J, with 15 bases between. This sample is part of a study of human T cells and chemical hapten exposure. Study background: Affected patients, primarily female, had alopecia areata, totalis or universalis. General observations from the study: Expanded TCR sets contained significantly more large CDR3 similarity clusters than controls.

Each CDR3 protein is one row after TCRdb ran MiXCR on the RACE reads. The sample consists of roughly 100,000 distinct CDR3 sequences, 9% to 9.5% of them appearing once. Sample time point: patch test 2, 6 weeks after DPC sensitization. Noted treatment: therapeutic diphenylcyclopropenone sensitization with weekly scalp DPC. Whole blood, unfractionated, served as the material for total RNA extraction. This TCR came from a woman aged 40 to 49 with alopecia areata. Some clones in this sample may be carry-over from other donors' samples. The chain carries TRBV12-3 or TRBV12-4 and TRBJ2-7, with D perhaps matching TRBD2 (7 bases). The starting material was whole blood, obtained in connection with sensitization to the hapten diphenylcyclopropenone (DPC). CDR3 amino acids: CASSRPGGGYEQYF. The CDR3 nucleotides are TGTGCCAGCAGTCGCCCGGGGGGCGGGTACGAGCAGTACTTC.